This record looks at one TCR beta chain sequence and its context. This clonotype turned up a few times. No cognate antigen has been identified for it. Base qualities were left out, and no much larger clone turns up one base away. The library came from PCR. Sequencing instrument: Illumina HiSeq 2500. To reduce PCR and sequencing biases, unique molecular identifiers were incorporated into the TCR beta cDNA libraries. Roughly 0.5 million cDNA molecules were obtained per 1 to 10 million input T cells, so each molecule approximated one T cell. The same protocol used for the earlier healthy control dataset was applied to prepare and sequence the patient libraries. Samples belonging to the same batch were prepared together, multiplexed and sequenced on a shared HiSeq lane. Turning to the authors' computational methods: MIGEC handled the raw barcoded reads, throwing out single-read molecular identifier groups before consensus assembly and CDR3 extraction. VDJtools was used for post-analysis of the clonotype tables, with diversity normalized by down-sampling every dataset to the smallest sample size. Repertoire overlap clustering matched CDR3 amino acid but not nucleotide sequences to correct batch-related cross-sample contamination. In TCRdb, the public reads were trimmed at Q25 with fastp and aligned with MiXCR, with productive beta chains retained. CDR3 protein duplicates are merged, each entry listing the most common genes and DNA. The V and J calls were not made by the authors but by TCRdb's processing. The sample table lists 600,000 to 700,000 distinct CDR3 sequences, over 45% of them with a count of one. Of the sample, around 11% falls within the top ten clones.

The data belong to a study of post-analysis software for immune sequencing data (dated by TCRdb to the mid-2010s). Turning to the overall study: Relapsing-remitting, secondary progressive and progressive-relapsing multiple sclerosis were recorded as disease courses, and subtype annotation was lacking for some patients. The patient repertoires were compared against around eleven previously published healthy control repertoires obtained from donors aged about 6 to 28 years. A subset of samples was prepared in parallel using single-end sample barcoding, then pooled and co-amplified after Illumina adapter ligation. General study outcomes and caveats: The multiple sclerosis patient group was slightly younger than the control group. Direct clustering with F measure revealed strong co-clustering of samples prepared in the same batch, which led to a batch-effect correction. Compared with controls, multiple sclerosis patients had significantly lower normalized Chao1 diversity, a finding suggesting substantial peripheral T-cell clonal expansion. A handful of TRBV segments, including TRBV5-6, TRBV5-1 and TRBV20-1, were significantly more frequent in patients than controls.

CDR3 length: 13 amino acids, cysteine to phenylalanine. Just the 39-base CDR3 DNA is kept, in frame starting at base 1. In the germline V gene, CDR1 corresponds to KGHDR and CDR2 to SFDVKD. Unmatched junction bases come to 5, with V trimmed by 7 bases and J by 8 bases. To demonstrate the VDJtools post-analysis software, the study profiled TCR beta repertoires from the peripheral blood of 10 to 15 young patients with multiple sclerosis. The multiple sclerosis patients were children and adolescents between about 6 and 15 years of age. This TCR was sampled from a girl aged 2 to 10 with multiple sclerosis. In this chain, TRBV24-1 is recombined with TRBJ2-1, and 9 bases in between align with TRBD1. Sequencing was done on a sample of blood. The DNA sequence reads TGTGCCACCAGGACAGGGGGATCGCATGAGCAGTTCTTC. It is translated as CATRTGGSHEQFF.